The 9 T cell receptor beta chains presented below share a single source sample, sequenced in a study of blood T cells in healthy people across ages. Through a sample-barcoded 5' primer and a J-beta primer mix, a second PCR was run for roughly 6 to 12 cycles. A single record per CDR3 protein comes from TCRdb applying MiXCR to the 5' RACE reads. In the table there are about 690,000 distinct CDR3 sequences, 35% to 50% of which are singletons. The sample was blood. The receptor source for this set is an older man in good health.

The chain links TRBV5-1 to TRBJ2-1; TRBD1 matches 8 bases. This CDR3 has 16 amino acids. Germline V lookup: CDR1 SGHRS, CDR2 YFSETQ. V gave up 4 bases and J gave up 3 bases; unmatched junction bases: 9. The CDR3 sequence is CASSLEGTGFYNEQFF. The CDR3 DNA sequence: TGCGCCAGCAGCCTGGAGGGGACAGGATTCTACAATGAGCAGTTCTTC.

V gene TRBV4-1 combines with J gene TRBJ1-2; unclear D gene. CDR3 size: 13 residues. Germline V gives CDR1 MGHRA, CDR2 YSYEKL. The germline V and J ends were trimmed by 0 bases and 8 bases, with 10 bases remaining between them. CDR3 amino acids: CASSQEGRKGYTF. In nucleotides, the CDR3 is TGCGCCAGCAGCCAAGAAGGGAGGAAGGGCTACACCTTC.

The gene calls are TRBV7-3 and TRBJ2-3; TRBD2 matches 11 bases. CDR3 size: 18 residues. Germline V lookup: CDR1 SGHTA, CDR2 FQGTGA. J lost 4 bases, V lost 2 bases, and 11 bases had no gene match. The DNA for the CDR3 is TGTGCCAGCAGCTTACTTTCGACCGGGACTAGCGGCGCAGATACGCAGTATTTT. Translating gives CASSLLSTGTSGADTQYF.

This clonotype has a handful of counts. The chain recombines TRBV7-3 with TRBJ2-1; 7 bases are shared with TRBD2. Per germline, CDR1 SGHTA and CDR2 FQGTGA. The ends lost 5 bases at V and 9 bases at J; junction bases unmatched: 7. The CDR3 covers 13 residues. The CDR3 protein is CASSPGLGVEQFF. The CDR3, as DNA: TGTGCCAGCAGCCCTGGACTAGGTGTTGAGCAGTTCTTC.

This clonotype was found a few times. The genes are TRBV7-2 and TRBJ2-1; possible D gene TRBD2, 6 bases. Looked up from germline, CDR1 is SGHTA and CDR2 is FQGNSA. Between the trimmed V and J ends, which lost 7 bases and 3 bases, there was a span of 16 bases. The CDR3 length is 15 residues. The CDR3 coding sequence is TGTGCCAGCACCCTGGGGCAGGGAGGCTACAATGAGCAGTTCTTC. Its protein product is CASTLGQGGYNEQFF.

The chain links TRBV11-1 to TRBJ2-7; D unresolved. V was shortened by 2 bases and J by 1 base, with 6 bases between the two germline ends. Looked up from germline, CDR1 is SGHAT and CDR2 is FQDESV (reference sequence). There are 13 residues in the CDR3. The CDR3, as DNA: TGTGCCAGCAGCTTAAAACCGTCCTACGAGCAGTACTTC. Its translation is CASSLKPSYEQYF.

A remark on this clonotype: A junction end diverges from the germline sequence, so it may reflect a read error. The chain uses TRBV3-1 and TRBJ2-5, with TRBD2 matching over 9 bases. The tail of the sequence fits TRBJ2-7 better, so the J call may be wrong. Germline-derived CDR1 and CDR2 are LGHDT and YNNKEL (reference sequence). The CDR3 contains 15 residues. The CDR3 reads CVSSPTGTSLYEQYF. The CDR3 nucleotides are TGTGTCAGCAGCCCTACCGGGACTAGCCTCTACGAGCAGTACTTC.

This clonotype was observed a few times. This chain joins TRBV28 and TRBJ2-3, with D perhaps matching TRBD1 or TRBD2 (5 bases each). Germline V lookup: CDR1 MDHEN, CDR2 SYDVKM. The CDR3 length is 15 residues. Trimming took 6 bases from V and 5 from J, leaving 18 bases between them. The CDR3 region is CASSLRGSQGDTQYF. CDR3 DNA sequence: TGTGCCAGCAGCCTCCGGGGCAGCCAGGGAGATACGCAGTATTTT.

The rearrangement links TRBV12-3 or TRBV12-4 to TRBJ2-2; 7 positions agree with TRBD1. CDR3 length: 15 amino acids. Unmatched junction bases numbered 11, after V lost 5 bases and J lost 8 bases. DNA for the CDR3: TGTGCCAGCAGTATTCGGGACAGAGGTGTGGGGGAGCTGTTTTTT. This gives the protein CASSIRDRGVGELFF.